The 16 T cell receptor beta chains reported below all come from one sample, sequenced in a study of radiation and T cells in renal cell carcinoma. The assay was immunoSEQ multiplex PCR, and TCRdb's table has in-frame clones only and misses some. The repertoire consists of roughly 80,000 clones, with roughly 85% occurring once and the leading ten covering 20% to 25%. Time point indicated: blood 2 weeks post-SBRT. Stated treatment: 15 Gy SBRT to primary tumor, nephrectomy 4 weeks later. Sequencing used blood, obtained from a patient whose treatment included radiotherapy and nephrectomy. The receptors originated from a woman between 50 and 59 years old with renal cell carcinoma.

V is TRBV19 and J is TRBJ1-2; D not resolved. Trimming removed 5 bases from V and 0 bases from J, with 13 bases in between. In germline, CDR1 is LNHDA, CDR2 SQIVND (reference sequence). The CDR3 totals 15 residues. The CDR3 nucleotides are TGTGCCAGTAGTGACGTTGCGGGCGCTAACTATGGCTACACCTTC. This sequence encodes CASSDVAGANYGYTF.

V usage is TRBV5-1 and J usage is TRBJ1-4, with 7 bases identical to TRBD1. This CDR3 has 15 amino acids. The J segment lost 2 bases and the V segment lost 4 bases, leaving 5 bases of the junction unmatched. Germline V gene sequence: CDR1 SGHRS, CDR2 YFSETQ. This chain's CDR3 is CASSAEGQTNEKLFF. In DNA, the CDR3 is TGCGCCAGCAGCGCGGAGGGACAGACTAATGAAAAACTGTTTTTT. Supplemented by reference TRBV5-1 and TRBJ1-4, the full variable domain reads KAGVTQTPRYLIKTRGQQVTLSCSPISGHRSVSWYQQTPGQGLQFLFEYFSETQRNKGNFPGRFSGRQFSNSRSEMNVSTLELGDSALYLCASSAEGQTNEKLFFGSGTQLSVL.

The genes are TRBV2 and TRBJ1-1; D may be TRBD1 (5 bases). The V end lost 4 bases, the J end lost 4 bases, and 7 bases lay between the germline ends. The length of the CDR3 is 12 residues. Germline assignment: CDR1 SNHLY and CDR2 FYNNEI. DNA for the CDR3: TGTGCCAGCAGTGCGGACACCACTGAAGCTTTCTTT. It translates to CASSADTTEAFF.

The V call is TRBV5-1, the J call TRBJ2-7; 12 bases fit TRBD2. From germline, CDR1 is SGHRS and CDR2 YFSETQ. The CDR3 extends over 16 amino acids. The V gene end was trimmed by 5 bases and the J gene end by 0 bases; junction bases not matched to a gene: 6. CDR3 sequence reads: CASRLLAGGSSYEQYF. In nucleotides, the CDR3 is TGCGCCAGCAGATTGCTAGCGGGAGGGAGCTCCTACGAGCAGTACTTC.

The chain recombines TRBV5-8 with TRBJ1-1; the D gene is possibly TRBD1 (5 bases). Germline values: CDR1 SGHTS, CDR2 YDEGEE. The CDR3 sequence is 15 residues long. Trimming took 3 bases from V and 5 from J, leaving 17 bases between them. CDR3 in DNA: TGTGCCAGCAGCTCACTCGGGACCTTGGGGACTGAAGCTTTCTTT. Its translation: CASSSLGTLGTEAFF.

The DNA for the CDR3 is TGTGCCAGCAGTGAATTTACGGGGTCCAGCACAGATACGCAGTATTTT. Its protein product is CASSEFTGSSTDTQYF. This chain links TRBV25-1 with TRBJ2-3; maybe TRBD2 (5 bases). The germline V and J ends were trimmed by 1 base and 0 bases, with 11 bases remaining between them. The germline V gene encodes CDR1 MGHDK and CDR2 SYGVNS. The CDR3 length is 16 residues.

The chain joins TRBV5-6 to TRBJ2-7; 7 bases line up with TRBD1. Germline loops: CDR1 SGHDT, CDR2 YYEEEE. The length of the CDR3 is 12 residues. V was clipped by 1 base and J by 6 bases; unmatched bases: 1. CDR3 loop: CASSLTGVEQYF. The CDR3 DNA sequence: TGTGCCAGCAGCTTGACAGGGGTCGAGCAGTACTTC.

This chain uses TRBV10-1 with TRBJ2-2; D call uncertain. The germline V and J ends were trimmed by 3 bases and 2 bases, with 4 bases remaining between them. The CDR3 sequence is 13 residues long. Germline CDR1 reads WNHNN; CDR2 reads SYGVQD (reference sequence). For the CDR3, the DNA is TGCGCCAGCAGTGAAGGAAACACCGGGGAGCTGTTTTTT. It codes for CASSEGNTGELFF.

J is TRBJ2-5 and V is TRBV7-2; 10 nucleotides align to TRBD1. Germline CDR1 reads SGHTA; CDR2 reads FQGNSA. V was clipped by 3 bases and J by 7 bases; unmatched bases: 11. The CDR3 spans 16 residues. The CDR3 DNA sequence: TGTGCCAGCAGCTTGATGACAGGGGGCGCGTGGGGGACCCAGTACTTC. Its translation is CASSLMTGGAWGTQYF.

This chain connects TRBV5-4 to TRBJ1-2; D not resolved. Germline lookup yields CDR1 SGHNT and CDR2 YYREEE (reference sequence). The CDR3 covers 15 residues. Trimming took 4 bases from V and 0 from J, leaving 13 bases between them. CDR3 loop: CASSHDLSTNYGYTF. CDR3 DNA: TGTGCCAGCAGCCATGACCTCTCTACTAACTATGGCTACACCTTC.

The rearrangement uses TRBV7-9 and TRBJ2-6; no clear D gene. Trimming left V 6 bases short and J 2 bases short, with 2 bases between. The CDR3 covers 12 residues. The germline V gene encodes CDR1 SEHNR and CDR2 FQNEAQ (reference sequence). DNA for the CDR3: TGTGCCAGCAGTACTGGGGCCAACGTCCTGACTTTC. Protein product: CASSTGANVLTF.

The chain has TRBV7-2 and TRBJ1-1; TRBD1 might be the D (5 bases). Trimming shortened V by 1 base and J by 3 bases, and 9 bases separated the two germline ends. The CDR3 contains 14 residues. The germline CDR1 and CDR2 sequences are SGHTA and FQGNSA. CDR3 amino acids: CASSLEGSDTEAFF. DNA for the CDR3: TGTGCCAGCAGCTTAGAGGGGAGCGACACTGAAGCTTTCTTT.

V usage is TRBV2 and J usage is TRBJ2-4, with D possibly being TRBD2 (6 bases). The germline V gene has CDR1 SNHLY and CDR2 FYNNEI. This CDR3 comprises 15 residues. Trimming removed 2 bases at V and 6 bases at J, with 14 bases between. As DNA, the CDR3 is TGTGCCAGCAGTGAAAGGGCGGGACCCGGAAACATTCAGTACTTC. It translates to CASSERAGPGNIQYF.

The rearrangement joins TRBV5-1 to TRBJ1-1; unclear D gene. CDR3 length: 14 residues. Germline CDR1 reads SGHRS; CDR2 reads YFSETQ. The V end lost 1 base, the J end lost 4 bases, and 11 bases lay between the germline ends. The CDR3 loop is CASSLSEFPTEAFF. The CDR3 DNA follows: TGCGCCAGCAGCTTGAGCGAATTCCCCACTGAAGCTTTCTTT.

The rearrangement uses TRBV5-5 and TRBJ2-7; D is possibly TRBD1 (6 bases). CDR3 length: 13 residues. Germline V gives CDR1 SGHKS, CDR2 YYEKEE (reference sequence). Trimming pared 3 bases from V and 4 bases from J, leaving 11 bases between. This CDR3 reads CASSSADRYEQYF. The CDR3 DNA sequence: TGTGCCAGCAGCTCAGCGGACAGATACGAGCAGTACTTC.

The CDR3 here is CASSEFTGGMNTEAFF. The CDR3 nucleotides read TGTGCCAGCAGTGAATTCACAGGGGGAATGAACACTGAAGCTTTCTTT. This rearrangement joins TRBV25-1 to TRBJ1-1, with 8 bases identical to TRBD1. Trimming at V came to 1 base and at J to 0 bases, leaving 4 bases not matched to a gene. The germline CDR1 and CDR2 sequences are MGHDK and SYGVNS. CDR3 length equals 16 residues.